Detailed here is one T cell receptor beta chain. Sequenced by immunoSEQ multiplex PCR; TCRdb stores in-frame clones only, minus some. The table has approximately 160,000 clones, approximately 86% seen once; the top ten hold around 2.3%. This specimen belongs to a study of cytomegalovirus exposure and HLA in healthy donors. Trimming left V 4 bases short and J 2 bases short, with 8 bases between. Germline CDR1 is LGHNA and CDR2 is YNFKEQ. CDR3 length: 13 residues. Sequencing was done on a sample of PBMCs. The clonotype was recovered from a woman under 30 in good health and CMV-seronegative. This chain uses TRBV4-2 with TRBJ2-5, with TRBD1 as a possible D gene (6 bases). The CDR3 protein is CASSRGQQETQYF. In DNA, the CDR3 is TGTGCCAGCAGCCGTGGACAGCAAGAGACCCAGTACTTC.